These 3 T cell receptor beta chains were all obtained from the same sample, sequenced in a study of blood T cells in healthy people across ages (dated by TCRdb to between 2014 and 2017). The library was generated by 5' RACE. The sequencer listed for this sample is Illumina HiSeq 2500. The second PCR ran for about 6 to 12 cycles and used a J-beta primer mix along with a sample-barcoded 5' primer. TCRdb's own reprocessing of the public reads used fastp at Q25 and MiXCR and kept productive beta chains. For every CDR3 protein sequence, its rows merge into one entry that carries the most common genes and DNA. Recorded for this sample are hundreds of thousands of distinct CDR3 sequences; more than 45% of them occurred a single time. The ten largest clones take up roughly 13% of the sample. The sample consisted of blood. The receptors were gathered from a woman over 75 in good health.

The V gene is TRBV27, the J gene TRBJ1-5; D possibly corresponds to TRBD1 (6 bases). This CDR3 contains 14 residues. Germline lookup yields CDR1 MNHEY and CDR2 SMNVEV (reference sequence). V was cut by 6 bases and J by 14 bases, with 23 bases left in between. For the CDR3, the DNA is TGTGCCAGCAGGGAACAGGGCTGGGGTTTTGTAGAGCATTTT. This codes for CASREQGWGFVEHF.

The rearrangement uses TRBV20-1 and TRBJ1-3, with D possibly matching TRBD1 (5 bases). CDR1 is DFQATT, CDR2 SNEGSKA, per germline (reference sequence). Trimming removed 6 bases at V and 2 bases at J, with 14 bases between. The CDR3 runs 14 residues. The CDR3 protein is CSAGDLSTGNTIYF. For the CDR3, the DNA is TGCAGTGCAGGGGATCTTAGTACTGGAAACACCATATATTTT.

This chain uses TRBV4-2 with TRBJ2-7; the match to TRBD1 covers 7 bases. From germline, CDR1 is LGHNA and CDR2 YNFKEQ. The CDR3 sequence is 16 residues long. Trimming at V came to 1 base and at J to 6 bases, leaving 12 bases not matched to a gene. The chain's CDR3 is CASSQGVYRGAGEQYF. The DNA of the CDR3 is TGTGCCAGCAGCCAAGGGGTATACAGGGGAGCCGGCGAGCAGTACTTC.